Below are 20 T cell receptor beta chains sequenced from a single sample in a study of T cells in Graves' hyperthyroidism and ophthalmopathy. Amplification of TCR beta CDR3 regions was performed using RNA transcripts as template. HTBI primers were the set used in a first-round RT-PCR of the TCR CDR3. TCRdb itself ran the multiplex PCR reads through MiXCR, one entry per CDR3 protein. The sample includes fewer than 350,000 distinct CDR3 sequences, 21% of them seen just once. Sequencing input: blood. All receptors come from a woman in her fifties or sixties with Graves' hyperthyroidism.

Ten or more counts support this clonotype. The CDR3 region is CAWRTGPNTEAFF. The CDR3 DNA reads as TGTGCCTGGAGGACAGGACCGAACACTGAAGCTTTCTTT. The chain links TRBV30 to TRBJ1-1; possible D gene TRBD1, 6 bases. This CDR3 comprises 13 residues. V was clipped by 3 bases and J by 1 base, with 9 bases between them. From germline, CDR1 is GTSNPN and CDR2 SVGIG (reference sequence).

This clonotype appeared many times. The chain joins TRBV11-3 to TRBJ2-4; 9 nucleotides agree with TRBD2. The junction had 14 bases not matched to a gene; V was cut back by 4 bases and J by 10 bases. This CDR3 region has 16 residues. Germline V gives CDR1 SGHNT, CDR2 YENEEA. The chain's CDR3 is CASSYTGTSMGPIQYF. In DNA form, the CDR3 reads TGTGCCAGCAGCTACACCGGGACTAGCATGGGTCCAATTCAGTACTTC. Combining the CDR3 with reference TRBV11-3 and TRBJ2-4 gives the whole variable domain EAGVVQSPRYKIIEKKQPVAFWCNPISGHNTLYWYLQNLGQGPELLIRYENEEAVDDSQLPKDRFSAERLKGVDSTLKIQPAELGDSAVYLCASSYTGTSMGPIQYFGAGTRLSVL.

This clonotype has at least ten counts. The rearrangement joins TRBV7-6 to TRBJ2-1; 8 bases fit TRBD2. This CDR3 is built from 19 residues. Per germline, CDR1 SGHVS and CDR2 FNYEAQ. V was clipped by 0 bases and J by 4 bases; unmatched bases: 14. CDR3 sequence reads: CASSLAGLSSGRPYNEQFF. The CDR3 nucleotides are TGTGCCAGCAGCTTAGCGGGGTTATCGAGCGGGAGACCTTACAATGAGCAGTTCTTC.

This chain links TRBV28 with TRBJ2-5, with D uncertain. The germline CDR1 and CDR2 sequences are MDHEN and SYDVKM. The CDR3 has 14 amino acids. V gave up 3 bases and J gave up 2 bases, with 10 bases separating them. The CDR3: CASSLSYRQETQYF. CDR3 DNA: TGTGCCAGCAGTTTGAGTTACAGACAAGAGACCCAGTACTTC.

This clonotype showed up many times. DNA for the CDR3: TGTGCCTGGAGTGTATGGGGGGGCGAGCAGTACTTC. This encodes CAWSVWGGEQYF. The chain employs TRBV30 and TRBJ2-7, with TRBD2 matching over 7 bases. Trimming cost V 0 bases and J 6 bases; bases outside gene matches: 2. Germline values: CDR1 GTSNPN, CDR2 SVGIG (reference sequence). The CDR3 spans 12 residues.

This clonotype has a count of ten or more. The chain is built from TRBV10-3 and TRBJ1-2; 10 bases match TRBD1. The CDR3 covers 13 residues. J was trimmed by 7 bases and V by 6 bases; bases with no gene match: 5. Germline lookup yields CDR1 ENHRY and CDR2 SYGVKD. The CDR3 DNA follows: TGTGCCATCAGCCCGGGACAGGGGTTTGGCTACACCTTC. It yields the protein CAISPGQGFGYTF.

This clonotype came up many times. The chain is built from TRBV4-1 and TRBJ2-5; D may be TRBD1 (6 bases). This CDR3 is 16 amino acids long. V lost 3 bases, J lost 1 base, and 15 bases lay in between. Germline values: CDR1 MGHRA, CDR2 YSYEKL. The DNA for the CDR3 is TGCGCCAGCAGCCAGACTGACCGAGGGGGCCAAGAGACCCAGTACTTC. Translated, it gives CASSQTDRGGQETQYF.

The chain employs TRBV7-9 and TRBJ1-2; D gene ambiguous. This CDR3 spans 15 amino acids. The germline V and J ends were trimmed by 0 bases and 7 bases, with 15 bases remaining between them. CDR1 is SEHNR and CDR2 is FQNEAQ in the germline V gene (reference sequence). CDR3 bases: TGTGCCAGCAGCTTAGCTAAATCCGGGATCGGTGGCTACACCTTC. The encoded protein is CASSLAKSGIGGYTF.

This clonotype was counted many times. The chain has TRBV7-9 and TRBJ1-2; the match to TRBD1 covers 8 bases. Germline V CDR1 and CDR2: SEHNR, FQNEAQ (reference sequence). With 4 bases clipped from V and 7 bases from J, the junction kept 14 bases outside the gene matches. The length of the CDR3 is 16 residues. CDR3 sequence: CASSSRSGQGRGGYTF. The CDR3 bases are TGTGCCAGCAGCTCAAGATCTGGACAGGGCCGAGGTGGCTACACCTTC.

This clonotype appeared many times. The chain carries TRBV6-1 and TRBJ2-5; 12 nucleotides align to TRBD1. The CDR3 length is 17 residues. CDR1 is MNHNS, CDR2 SASEGT, per germline. V shed 4 bases and J 5 bases; nucleotides not matched to a gene: 11. The CDR3 nucleotides read TGTGCCAGCAGTGCGTGGGACAGGGGGCGCTCCGGGGAGACCCAGTACTTC. This sequence encodes CASSAWDRGRSGETQYF.

CDR3 region: CATGDLPYEQYF. The DNA for the CDR3 is TGTGCCACCGGGGACCTACCCTACGAGCAGTACTTC. The gene calls are TRBV28 and TRBJ2-7; D is tentatively TRBD1 or TRBD2 (5 bases each). Germline loops: CDR1 MDHEN, CDR2 SYDVKM. The CDR3 covers 12 residues. V was pared by 10 bases and J by 2 bases, with 12 bases between.

This clonotype was seen only a few times. For the CDR3, the DNA is TGCAGTGCACAAGCGGGGGAAGACAGCACAGATACGCAGTATTTT. Translation: CSAQAGEDSTDTQYF. The V call is TRBV20-1, the J call TRBJ2-3, with 8 bases fitting TRBD2. CDR3 length equals 15 residues. With 6 bases clipped from V and 0 bases from J, the junction kept 8 bases outside the gene matches. In germline, CDR1 is DFQATT, CDR2 SNEGSKA (reference sequence).

A remark on this clonotype: Possible read error: a much larger clone is one base away. The CDR3 region has the DNA TGTGCCTGGAGTGCTCGACAGTTCATGAACACTGAAGCTTTCTTT. Amino acids: CAWSARQFMNTEAFF. The V and J genes are TRBV30 and TRBJ1-1, with D perhaps matching TRBD1 (5 bases). The length of the CDR3 is 15 residues. In germline, CDR1 is GTSNPN, CDR2 SVGIG (reference sequence). Trimming shortened V by 1 base and J by 0 bases, and 12 bases separated the two germline ends. Full variable domain (missing parts from reference TRBV30 and TRBJ1-1): SQTIHQWPATLVQPVGSPLSLECTVEGTSNPNLYWYRQAAGRGLQLLFYSVGIGQISSEVPQNLSASRPQDRQFILSSKKLLLSDSGFYLCAWSARQFMNTEAFFGQGTRLTVV.

This clonotype was found many times. This rearrangement joins TRBV7-9 to TRBJ2-7; tentative D call: TRBD2 (5 bases). Trimming cost V 5 bases and J 2 bases, with 10 bases left between them. The CDR3 runs 13 residues. The germline CDR1 and CDR2 sequences are SEHNR and FQNEAQ (reference sequence). CDR3 sequence reads: CASSRGPTYEQYF. CDR3 in DNA: TGTGCCAGCAGCCGAGGGCCCACCTACGAGCAGTACTTC.

This clonotype was observed many times. The V call is TRBV12-3 or TRBV12-4, the J call TRBJ2-1; either TRBD1 or TRBD2 may fit D (5 bases each). The CDR3 runs 14 residues. V was cut by 1 base and J by 5 bases, with 9 bases left in between. CDR3 amino acids: CASSLDWGHNEQFF. In nucleotides, the CDR3 is TGTGCCAGCAGTTTAGACTGGGGACACAATGAGCAGTTCTTC.

This clonotype was seen ten or more times. The V gene is TRBV30, the J gene TRBJ1-2; D uncertain. Germline CDR1 GTSNPN, CDR2 SVGIG (reference sequence). CDR3 size: 10 residues. Trimming removed 0 bases at V and 12 bases at J, with 8 bases between. CDR3 coding DNA: TGTGCCTGGAGTGTACAACCTCACACCTTC. This translates into CAWSVQPHTF.

This clonotype came up many times. As DNA, the CDR3 is TGTGCCTGGGGACAGGGGGCGAGTGGCTACACCTTC. Encoded protein: CAWGQGASGYTF. The V gene is TRBV30, the J gene TRBJ1-2; 11 bases agree with TRBD1. The germline V gene has CDR1 GTSNPN and CDR2 SVGIG (reference sequence). V shed 5 bases and J 7 bases; nucleotides not matched to a gene: 3. This CDR3 has 12 residues.

This clonotype was recorded many times. This sequence joins TRBV7-6 and TRBJ1-1; D is unresolved. Germline V gives CDR1 SGHVS, CDR2 FNYEAQ. V dropped 4 bases and J dropped 1 base, with 10 bases sitting between them. The CDR3 spans 14 residues. The CDR3 DNA follows: TGTGCCAGCAGCTCTAACCAGGCGAACACTGAAGCTTTCTTT. Protein product: CASSSNQANTEAFF.

This clonotype was detected only a few times. The chain employs TRBV10-3 and TRBJ1-5; no clear D. Trimming pared 0 bases from V and 7 bases from J, leaving 7 bases between. The CDR3 loop spans 13 amino acids. Germline V lookup: CDR1 ENHRY, CDR2 SYGVKD. The CDR3 region is CAISESDGQPQHF. In nucleotides, the CDR3 is TGTGCCATCAGTGAGTCCGACGGGCAGCCCCAGCATTTT.

This clonotype was counted ten times or more. This chain links TRBV6-2 or TRBV6-3 with TRBJ2-7, with no clear D. With 4 bases removed from V and 0 bases from J, the gap between germline ends came to 4 bases. This CDR3 region has 12 residues. Per the germline V gene, CDR1 is MNHEY and CDR2 is SVGEGT. CDR3 protein: CASSWGSYEQYF. CDR3 DNA sequence: TGTGCCAGCAGTTGGGGCTCCTACGAGCAGTACTTC.